These T cell receptor beta chains were read from a single sample in a study of shared clonotypes between healthy human individuals. The table came from immunoSEQ multiplex PCR; TCRdb's copy has only in-frame clones and leaves some out. The sample comprises roughly 770,000 clones, about 96% of which are singletons, and less than 0.25% rests with the top ten. The specimen sequenced was naive CD8+ T cells sorted from blood. The receptors shown here come from a man aged 25 to 40 in good health. Both conserved end residues are part of each CDR3. A D gene is named only where the DNA matches it firmly. Size values are once, few and many counts, or a class for expanded clones, and some rows have none.

>TRBJ2-1|TRBD2|TRBV7-2|17|-
TGTGCCAGCAGCTTACCGGTAGCGGGAGGCTCCTACAATGAGCAGTTCTTC
CASSLPVAGGSYNEQFF
>TRBJ2-7|-|TRBV27|15|-
TGTGCCAGCAGTTTACGGGGGGCCAGCTCCTACGAGCAGTACTTC
CASSLRGASSYEQYF
>TRBJ1-1|TRBD1|TRBV10-2|15|-
TGCGCCAGCAGACAGGGGGGGACCATGAACACTGAAGCTTTCTTT
CASRQGGTMNTEAFF
>TRBJ2-3|TRBD1|TRBV5-6|15|-
TGTGCCAGCAGCTGGGACAGTCTTAGCACAGATACGCAGTATTTT
CASSWDSLSTDTQYF
>TRBJ2-4|-|TRBV14|14|once
TGTGCCAGCAGCCCGGTAGGCTGGGCGGACATTCAGTACTTC
CASSPVGWADIQYF
>TRBJ2-1|TRBD2|TRBV4-3|18|-
TGCGCCAGCAGCCAAGATGGGGTAGGGACTAGCGGCTACAATGAGCAGTTCTTC
CASSQDGVGTSGYNEQFF
>TRBJ1-1|-|TRBV29-1|14|-
TGCAGCGTCGAGAAACCGGGAGCGGGCACTGAAGCTTTCTTT
CSVEKPGAGTEAFF
>TRBJ1-1|-|TRBV2|11|-
TGTGCCACCTACATGAACACTGAAGCTTTCTTT
CATYMNTEAFF
>TRBJ2-1|TRBD1|TRBV7-9|15|-
TGTGCCAGCAGCTTCGAACAGGGGGCGCCCGATGAGCAGTTCTTC
CASSFEQGAPDEQFF
>TRBJ2-2|-|TRBV9|13|-
TGTGCCAGCAGGGGGCTTCAGGCCGGGGAGCTGTTTTTT
CASRGLQAGELFF
>TRBJ2-1|TRBD2|TRBV9|16|once
TGTGCCAGCAGCCTGCGGACTAGCGGGAGCCGGGATGAGCAGTTCTTC
CASSLRTSGSRDEQFF
>TRBJ2-1|-|TRBV6-1|13|-
TGTGCCAGCAGGGAGACAGACTACAATGAGCAGTTCTTC
CASRETDYNEQFF
>TRBJ2-1|TRBD2|TRBV6-1|15|-
TGTGCCAGCAGTGACCGAGCGGGGTCCTACAATGAGCAGTTCTTC
CASSDRAGSYNEQFF
>TRBJ2-7|-|TRBV27|14|-
TGTGCCAGCAGTCAATCTCGGACCTCCTACGAGCAGTACTTC
CASSQSRTSYEQYF
>TRBJ2-2|TRBD1|TRBV7-9|15|-
TGTGCCAGCAGAGGGACAGGGATGAACACCGGGGAGCTGTTTTTT
CASRGTGMNTGELFF
>TRBJ2-7|-|TRBV6-5|12|-
TGTGCCAGCAGTTACATTGGCTACGAGCAGTACTTC
CASSYIGYEQYF
>TRBJ2-5|-|TRBV5-1|21|-
TGCGCCAGCAGCTTGGCCGCAAGTAGCTGGGTTTCAAACTGGGGTGAAGAGACCCAGTACTTC
CASSLAASSWVSNWGEETQYF
>TRBJ2-7|TRBD2|TRBV27|17|-
TGTGCCAGCAGTTTAAGGACAACTAGCGGGACCTCCTACGAGCAGTACTTC
CASSLRTTSGTSYEQYF
>TRBJ2-7|TRBD1|TRBV5-6|13|-
TGTGCCAGCAGCTGGGACAGGACTTACGAGCAGTACTTC
CASSWDRTYEQYF
>TRBJ2-7|-|TRBV19|15|-
TGTGCCAGTAGCGCGGGACTCTCAAGCTCCTACGAGCAGTACTTC
CASSAGLSSSYEQYF
>TRBJ1-4|-|TRBV27|11|few
TGTGCCAGCAGTCCCATTCGAGGACTGTTTTTT
CASSPIRGLFF
>TRBJ2-2|TRBD1|TRBV7-9|16|once
TGTGCCAGCAGCCCGCGCGGCACAGGGGTTTCCGGGGAGCTGTTTTTT
CASSPRGTGVSGELFF
>TRBJ2-1|TRBD2|TRBV10-1|17|-
TGCGCCAGCAGTGATGCTATGGAGCGGGAGAGCGACAATGAGCAGTTCTTC
CASSDAMERESDNEQFF
>TRBJ1-1|TRBD1|TRBV27|14|-
TGTGCCAGCAGTTTAGCACAGGGGCACACTGAAGCTTTCTTT
CASSLAQGHTEAFF
>TRBJ2-5|-|TRBV6-6|12|-
TGTGCCAGCAGTTACCCGAGCCCCCTACTAAACTTC
CASSYPSPLLNF
>TRBJ1-5|-|TRBV9|16|-
TGTGCCAGCAGTTTGGGGCCATCCCCCTTGAATCAGCCCCAGCATTTT
CASSLGPSPLNQPQHF
>TRBJ2-7|-|TRBV5-6|11|-
TGTGCCAGCAGTAGGGGCTACGAGCAGTACTTC
CASSRGYEQYF
>TRBJ2-1|TRBD2|TRBV13|15|once
TGTGCCAGCAGCTTAGGACTAGCGGATAACAATGAGCAGTTCTTC
CASSLGLADNNEQFF
>TRBJ2-1|-|TRBV9|15|-
TGTGCCAGCAGCGTAGATGCGGCATCCTACAATGAGCAGTTCTTC
CASSVDAASYNEQFF
>TRBJ2-1|TRBD2|TRBV28|15|-
TGTGCCAGCAGTTTAGGGACTAGCGTTTATGATGAGCAGTTCTTC
CASSLGTSVYDEQFF
>TRBJ1-2|TRBD1|TRBV2|13|-
TGTGCCACCAGGACAGGGATCAACTATGGCTACACCTTC
CATRTGINYGYTF
>TRBJ2-7|-|TRBV7-9|16|-
TGTGCCAGCAGCTTAGTTGCGCGGGTGAGCTCCTACGAGCAGTACTTC
CASSLVARVSSYEQYF
>TRBJ1-1|TRBD1|TRBV30|18|-
TGTGCCTGGACCTTTATCCGACACGGACAGGGGTTGAACACTGAAGCTTTCTTT
CAWTFIRHGQGLNTEAFF
>TRBJ1-2|-|TRBV20-1|9|-
TGCAGTGCCGCCGGAGGCTACACCTTC
CSAAGGYTF
>TRBJ2-7|-|TRBV6-5|15|once
TGTGCCAGCAGTTACCTCAGCGATATCCGCTACGAGCAGTACTTC
CASSYLSDIRYEQYF
>TRBJ2-5|TRBD2|TRBV7-6|19|once
TGTGCCAGCAGCTTAGCGGAAAATAGCGGGAAGAAAGAGGGAGAGACCCAGTACTTC
CASSLAENSGKKEGETQYF
>TRBJ2-1|-|TRBV5-5|12|-
TGTGCCAGCAGCTTGGGTCGCAATGAGCAGTTCTTC
CASSLGRNEQFF
>TRBJ1-4|TRBD1|TRBV29-1|15|-
TGCAGCGGCGCCGGGACAGGGAGCATTAATGAAAAACTGTTTTTT
CSGAGTGSINEKLFF
>TRBJ2-7|TRBD2|TRBV7-9|16|-
TGTGCCAGCAGCGAACCGCGAGCGGGGAAGACCTACGAGCAGTACTTC
CASSEPRAGKTYEQYF
>TRBJ2-2|-|TRBV28|12|-
TGTGCCAGCAGAGGGCAGGGGAGGGAGCTGTTTTTT
CASRGQGRELFF
>TRBJ2-7|TRBD1|TRBV28|14|-
TGTGCCAGCAGGATTGACAGGGGGCTCTACGAGCAGTACTTC
CASRIDRGLYEQYF
>TRBJ2-1|-|TRBV27|13|once
TGTGCCAGCAGTCTGGAGAGCTACAATGAGCAGTTCTTC
CASSLESYNEQFF
>TRBJ2-4|TRBD1|TRBV29-1|12|-
TGCAGCGTTGGGACAGGGGAAAACATTCAGTACTTC
CSVGTGENIQYF
>TRBJ1-1|-|TRBV4-3|16|-
TGCGCCAGCAGCCAAACCCCCAACAGAATGAACACTGAAGCTTTCTTT
CASSQTPNRMNTEAFF
>TRBJ2-1|TRBD2|TRBV7-9|14|-
TGTGCCACCTCGACCGGGACTCTAGCGGTTGAGCAGTTCTTC
CATSTGTLAVEQFF